This TCR beta chain was sequenced for a study of PD-1 blockade in classical Hodgkin lymphoma. Overall study findings and caveats: Exclusion applied to patients who initiated nivolumab less than 1 year following ASCT. Reported findings placed baseline TCR diversity lower in newly diagnosed patients (compared with healthy donors).

In regard to this clone: Its target is not known.

Relapse after autologous stem cell transplantation occurred in every patient, and brentuximab vedotin exposure varied. Germline V gene sequence: CDR1 LNHDA, CDR2 SQIVND (reference sequence). The ends were cut back, 2 bases at V and 0 bases at J, with 18 bases in the middle. The CDR3 runs 18 residues. The assay was immunoSEQ multiplex PCR, and TCRdb's table has in-frame clones only and misses some. Of more than 10,000 clones listed, about 94% are singletons. The source of this sequence is a human donor with classical Hodgkin lymphoma. V is TRBV19 and J is TRBJ2-3; no clear D. The material sequenced was peripheral blood mononuclear cells (PBMCs), taken at baseline. The CDR3 nucleotides read TGTGCCAGTAGTATATGGTCCCCAGGTCCAACTAGCACAGATACGCAGTATTTT. Protein product: CASSIWSPGPTSTDTQYF.